Listed below are T cell receptor beta chains from one sample, sequenced in a study of cytomegalovirus exposure and HLA in healthy donors. Only in-frame clones appear in the TCRdb table, and some are missing; sequencing was by immunoSEQ multiplex PCR. The table records over 130,000 clones, approximately 80% of them present only once. Input material: PBMCs. These receptors came from a man aged 45-60 years in good health and CMV-seronegative. The conserved cysteine and the conserved F or W are not part of the CDR3 here. D genes are given only for firm matches. Size is omitted from some rows. Given values are once, few, many or a class for expanded clones.

-	-	TRBV5-1	ASSQGTLYGYT
-	-	TRBV2	ASSEEGQPNNEQF
-	-	TRBV2	ASSLSSYEQY
TRBD2	few	TRBV7-6	ASSLGLATGELF
-	-	TRBV19	ASSIVQKNTGELF
TRBD2	-	TRBV27	ASTSLSGGEQY
-	-	TRBV5-1	ASSLEGGNTGELF
TRBD1	-	TRBV6-6	ATSDREGSDTQY
TRBD2	-	TRBV2	ASNILAGGPMETQY
TRBD2	once	TRBV30	AWRRLAGVADTQY
-	few	TRBV9	ASSVATGVNEKLF
TRBD2	once	TRBV7-2	ASSLMSGGETQY
-	-	TRBV27	ASTDSSYEQY
-	few	TRBV6-1	ASSDRDSNQPQH
-	-	TRBV5-1	ASSLTVGNQPQH
-	-	TRBV19	ASSIAGVSNYGYT
-	-	TRBV6-1	ASSEFRGLAKNIQY
-	-	TRBV7-3	ASSSRQAEYNEQF
-	-	TRBV27	ASSTIDRLISNQPQH
TRBD2	once	TRBV18	ASTSVSGELF
TRBD1	-	TRBV5-1	ASSPGGTEGGTEAF
TRBD1	once	TRBV5-1	ASSREGQGITGELF
TRBD2	-	TRBV2	ASSLKRDGYEQY
TRBD2	-	TRBV6-5	ASSYSPSGKDEQY
TRBD1	-	TRBV5-6	ASSRYPGGEQPQH
-	-	TRBV5-4	ASSLDTLEQY
TRBD1	-	TRBV13	ASSFTGTGGITTGELF
-	-	TRBV28	ASSIGQGGGEQY
-	-	TRBV9	ASSVAGGHNTGELF
-	-	TRBV5-1	ASSLLRTNSYEQY
-	-	TRBV5-6	ASSPGVEGYYEQY
TRBD2	few	TRBV7-9	ALRPSGFNEQF
-	few	TRBV7-3	ASSSGRDDTQY
-	-	TRBV9	ASSVDPGGGDGYT
-	once	TRBV5-1	ASRTTEPYEQY
TRBD2	-	TRBV28	ASSSSGHSYEQY
-	-	TRBV11-2	ASSQGPGGYGYT
TRBD2	-	TRBV7-9	ASSFGGAGDEQY
-	once	TRBV27	ASSFSWRGGGYT
-	-	TRBV2	ASLPAGLEAF
-	-	TRBV19	ASSTPLGGGQPQH
-	-	TRBV5-1	ASSSGTNTDTQY
TRBD2	few	TRBV28	ASSRTGTSGAWAGTQY
-	-	TRBV12-5	ASGLPTRNTIY
TRBD1	-	TRBV7-9	SSSSDRGGDTQY
-	-	TRBV9	ASSVDGKSYNEQF
TRBD1	-	TRBV29-1	SAEPDRTDANYGYT
TRBD1	-	TRBV10-3	AISADRVNTEAF
-	-	TRBV5-1	ASSLRSGLYNEQF
TRBD1	-	TRBV7-9	ASSRDRGDYGYT